Presented here are 21 T cell receptor beta chains from one specimen sequenced in a study of blood T cell repertoires in COVID-19. Clones were read by immunoSEQ multiplex PCR, and TCRdb kept only the in-frame ones, dropping some. The repertoire consists of 200,000 to 250,000 clones, with 81% occurring once and the leading ten covering around 7%. The specimen sequenced was peripheral blood. The receptor source for this set is a woman at least 80 years old with COVID-19, enrolled during active disease.

The J gene is TRBJ1-2, the V gene TRBV29-1; 10 positions agree with TRBD1. The CDR3 extends over 12 amino acids. J was trimmed by 6 bases and V by 6 bases; bases with no gene match: 4. Per the germline V gene, CDR1 is SQVTM and CDR2 is ANQGSEA. This CDR3 reads CSVEGQGNGYTF. Here the CDR3 DNA reads TGCAGCGTAGAGGGACAGGGGAATGGCTACACCTTC.

The gene calls are TRBV28 and TRBJ1-2, with D perhaps TRBD1 (5 bases). In germline, CDR1 is MDHEN, CDR2 SYDVKM. This CDR3 has 15 residues. Deletions cut 3 bases from V and 1 base from J, with 12 bases between. In nucleotides, the CDR3 is TGTGCCAGCAGTTTTAGTGACAGACTTAACTATGGCTACACCTTC. This gives the protein CASSFSDRLNYGYTF.

The DNA for the CDR3 is TGTGCCAGTACTTCCTCTAAGGGGGCCATGAACACTGAAGCTTTCTTT. Its translation is CASTSSKGAMNTEAFF. J is TRBJ1-1 and V is TRBV19; 7 bases agree with TRBD1. The length of the CDR3 is 16 residues. With V trimmed by 7 bases and J by 0 bases, 11 bases remained unmatched. In germline, CDR1 is LNHDA, CDR2 SQIVND (reference sequence).

Only one count was recorded for this clone. The rearrangement links TRBV6-5 to TRBJ1-1; D gene uncertain. Germline V gene lookup returns CDR1 MNHEY and CDR2 SVGAGI. Trimming stripped 7 bases from V and 7 bases from J, with 16 bases between. There are 13 residues in the CDR3. The CDR3 nucleotides read TGTGCCAGCAACACTATGACGGTAAATGAAGCTTTCTTT. Amino acid sequence: CASNTMTVNEAFF.

The chain combines TRBV7-8 with TRBJ1-2, with D tentatively TRBD1 (6 bases). Germline V gene data show CDR1 as SGHVS and CDR2 as FQNEAQ. The CDR3 covers 15 residues. Trimming cost V 4 bases and J 5 bases, with 17 bases left between them. The CDR3 DNA reads as TGTGCCAGCAGCTCCGACAGGTCTCTAGGGTATGGCTACACCTTC. It specifies CASSSDRSLGYGYTF.

This chain joins TRBV5-8 and TRBJ2-1; 15 positions match TRBD2. V trimming: 4 bases; J trimming: 12 bases; junction bases outside the gene matches: 8. Germline values: CDR1 SGHTS, CDR2 YDEGEE. The CDR3 is 15 amino acids. The CDR3 spells CASSRRTSGGERQFF. The CDR3 coding sequence is TGTGCCAGCAGCCGTCGGACTAGCGGGGGGGAGAGGCAGTTCTTC.

The V gene is TRBV6-1, the J gene TRBJ1-2; D may be TRBD1 (6 bases). Trimming cost V 4 bases and J 4 bases, with 19 bases left between them. Germline-derived CDR1 and CDR2 are MNHNS and SASEGT. This CDR3 has 16 amino acids. CDR3 DNA sequence: TGTGCCAGCAGTGCCGCAACAGGGTCTTTCGGCTATGGCTACACCTTC. This gives the protein CASSAATGSFGYGYTF.

V gene TRBV7-9 combines with J gene TRBJ1-1; D uncertain. The V and J ends lost 2 bases and 10 bases respectively, with 14 bases between them. CDR1 and CDR2 from the germline V gene are SEHNR and FQNEAQ (reference sequence). The CDR3 spans 13 residues. In nucleotides, the CDR3 is TGTGCCAGCAGCTTAACGGGAGGTCGGGGAGCTTTCTTT. Encoded protein: CASSLTGGRGAFF.

V usage is TRBV6-1 and J usage is TRBJ2-7, with 10 bases that match TRBD1. CDR1 and CDR2 (germline): MNHNS, SASEGT. The CDR3 consists of 14 residues. V shed 5 bases and J 6 bases; nucleotides not matched to a gene: 7. CDR3 residues: CASSYGDRGGEQYF. In nucleotides, the CDR3 is TGTGCCAGCAGTTATGGGGACAGGGGTGGCGAGCAGTACTTC.

The rearrangement links TRBV3-1 (or the pseudogene TRBV3-2) to TRBJ1-4; D unresolved. CDR3 length: 12 amino acids. V lost 4 bases and J lost 15, with 15 bases in between. CDR1 is LGHDT, CDR2 YNNKEL, per germline (reference sequence). Here the CDR3 DNA reads TGTGCCAGCAGCCTGTCGACGACAAGGATGTTTTTT. It codes for CASSLSTTRMFF.

The genes are TRBV9 and TRBJ1-1; a possible D gene is TRBD1 (6 bases). Germline CDR1 is SGDLS and CDR2 is YYNGEE. This CDR3 spans 14 amino acids. V gave up 3 bases and J gave up 7 bases, with 16 bases separating them. CDR3 in amino acids: CASSAGWAGDEAFF. DNA for the CDR3: TGTGCCAGCAGCGCCGGTTGGGCAGGGGATGAAGCTTTCTTT.

This clone was recorded once. The chain recombines TRBV19 with TRBJ1-1; tentatively, D is TRBD1 (5 bases). Trimming took off 2 bases at V and 4 bases at J, with 17 bases between the two ends. CDR1 and CDR2 (germline): LNHDA, SQIVND (reference sequence). The CDR3 consists of 16 residues. The CDR3 sequence is CASSIFFLRQGTEAFF. CDR3 DNA: TGTGCCAGTAGTATATTTTTTCTCAGGCAGGGCACTGAAGCTTTCTTT.

The chain couples TRBV19 to TRBJ2-2; 7 nucleotides agree with TRBD1. V lost 8 bases and J lost 6; bases outside the gene matches: 3. The CDR3 totals 12 residues. The V gene's germline CDR1 is LNHDA and CDR2 SQIVND (reference sequence). DNA for the CDR3: TGTGCCAGTCTTACAGGGGCCGGGGAGCTGTTTTTT. This codes for CASLTGAGELFF.

The chain employs TRBV20-1 and TRBJ1-2; TRBD1 agrees at 10 bases. Germline CDR1 reads DFQATT; CDR2 reads SNEGSKA (reference sequence). V gave up 3 bases and J gave up 8 bases; unmatched junction bases: 6. The CDR3 has 13 amino acids. The CDR3 coding sequence is TGCAGTGCTAGTAGACAGGGGGCAGGGGGCTACACCTTC. Protein: CSASRQGAGGYTF.

The V gene is TRBV18, the J gene TRBJ2-1, with D uncertain. V lost 3 bases, J lost 7 bases, and 7 bases lay in between. The germline CDR1 and CDR2 sequences are KGHSH and LQKENI. This CDR3 comprises 12 residues. As DNA, the CDR3 is TGTGCCAGCTCACCGGGCCTTAATGAGCAGTTCTTC. Its translation is CASSPGLNEQFF.

A remark on this clone: This sample also contains other DNA sequences that code for the same CDR3. This chain joins TRBV3-1 (or the pseudogene TRBV3-2) and TRBJ1-2; TRBD1 is a possible D gene (6 bases). Germline CDR1 is LGHDT and CDR2 is YNNKEL (reference sequence). The CDR3 totals 14 residues. The ends were cut back, 6 bases at V and 6 bases at J, with 17 bases in the middle. Here the CDR3 reads CASSLEQDRHGYTF. The CDR3 region has the DNA TGTGCCAGCAGTCTAGAACAGGACAGACATGGCTACACCTTC.

The chain employs TRBV5-4 and TRBJ2-2; no firm D call. Germline CDR1 and CDR2: SGHNT and YYREEE (reference sequence). V was shortened by 5 bases and J by 1 base, with 6 bases between the two germline ends. This CDR3 contains 13 residues. The CDR3: CASSFQNTGELFF. CDR3 DNA sequence: TGTGCCAGCAGTTTCCAGAACACCGGGGAGCTGTTTTTT.

The V and J genes are TRBV6-1 and TRBJ1-2; D is undetermined. Trimming pared 0 bases from V and 4 bases from J, leaving 9 bases between. CDR3 length equals 14 residues. The germline gives CDR1 MNHNS, CDR2 SASEGT. The CDR3 loop reads CASSEAGLIYGYTF. CDR3 bases: TGTGCCAGCAGTGAAGCCGGACTGATCTATGGCTACACCTTC.

The CDR3 DNA reads TGTGCCAGCAGTCCCGGACAGACCTATGGCTACACCTTC. Encoded protein: CASSPGQTYGYTF. The genes are TRBV25-1 and TRBJ1-2, with a possible D match to TRBD1 (6 bases). CDR3 size: 13 residues. The V gene's germline CDR1 is MGHDK and CDR2 SYGVNS. V was pared by 5 bases and J by 4 bases, with 11 bases between.

The count of this clone is one. The chain links TRBV19 to TRBJ1-5; the match to TRBD1 covers 9 bases. The ends lost 1 base at V and 7 bases at J; junction bases unmatched: 5. Germline V lookup: CDR1 LNHDA, CDR2 SQIVND (reference sequence). This CDR3 has 15 residues. CDR3 DNA sequence: TGTGCCAGTAGTATAGTTAGACAGGGGGGACAGCCCCAGCATTTT. It translates to CASSIVRQGGQPQHF.

The chain employs TRBV6-5 and TRBJ1-5; 9 bases match TRBD1. The CDR3 has 15 residues. V dropped 5 bases and J dropped 3; count of bases not matched to a gene: 5. Germline V CDR1 and CDR2: MNHEY, SVGAGI. In nucleotides, the CDR3 is TGTGCCAGCAGTCCGGGGACAGGGACCAATCAGCCCCAGCATTTT. It codes for CASSPGTGTNQPQHF.